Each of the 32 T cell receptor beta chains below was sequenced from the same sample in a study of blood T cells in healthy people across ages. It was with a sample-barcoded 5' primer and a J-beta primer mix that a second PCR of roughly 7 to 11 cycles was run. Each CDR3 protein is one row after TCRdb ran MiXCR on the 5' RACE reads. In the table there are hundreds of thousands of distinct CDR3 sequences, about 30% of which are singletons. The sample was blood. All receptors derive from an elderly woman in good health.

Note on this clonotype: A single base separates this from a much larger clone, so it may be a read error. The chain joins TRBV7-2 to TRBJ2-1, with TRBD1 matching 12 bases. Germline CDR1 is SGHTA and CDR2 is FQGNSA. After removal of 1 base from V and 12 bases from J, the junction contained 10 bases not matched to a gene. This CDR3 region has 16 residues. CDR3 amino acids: CASSLGGQGAKSGQFF. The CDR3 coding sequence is TGTGCCAGCAGCTTAGGGGGACAGGGGGCGAAGAGTGGGCAGTTCTTC.

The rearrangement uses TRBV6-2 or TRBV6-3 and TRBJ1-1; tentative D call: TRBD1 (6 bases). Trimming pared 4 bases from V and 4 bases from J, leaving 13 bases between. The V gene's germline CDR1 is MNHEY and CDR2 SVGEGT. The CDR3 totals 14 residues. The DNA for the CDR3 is TGTGCCAGCAGTTGGGACACCCAAGCCACTGAAGCTTTCTTT. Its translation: CASSWDTQATEAFF.

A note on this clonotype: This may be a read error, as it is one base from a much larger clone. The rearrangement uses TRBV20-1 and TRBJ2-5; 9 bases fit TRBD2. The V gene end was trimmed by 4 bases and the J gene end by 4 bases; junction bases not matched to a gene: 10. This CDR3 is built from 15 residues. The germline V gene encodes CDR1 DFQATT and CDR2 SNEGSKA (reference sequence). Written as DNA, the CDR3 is TGCAGTGCTACGAGACTAGCGGAGGGCACAGAGACCCAGTACTTC. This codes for CSATRLAEGTETQYF.

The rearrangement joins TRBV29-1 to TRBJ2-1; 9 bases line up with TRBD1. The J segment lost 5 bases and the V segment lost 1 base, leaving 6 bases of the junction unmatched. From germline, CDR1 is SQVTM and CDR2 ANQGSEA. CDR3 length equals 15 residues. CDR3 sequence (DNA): TGCAGCGTTGAAGGCTACAGGGGGCTTAACAATGAGCAGTTCTTC. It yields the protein CSVEGYRGLNNEQFF.

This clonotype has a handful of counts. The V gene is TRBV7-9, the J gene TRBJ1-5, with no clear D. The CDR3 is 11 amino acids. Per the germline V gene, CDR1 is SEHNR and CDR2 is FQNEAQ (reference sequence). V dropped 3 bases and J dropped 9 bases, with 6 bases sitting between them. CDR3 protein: CASSFNGPQHF. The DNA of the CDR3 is TGTGCCAGCAGCTTTAATGGGCCCCAGCATTTT. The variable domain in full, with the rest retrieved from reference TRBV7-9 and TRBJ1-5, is DTGVSQNPRHKITKRGQNVTFRCDPISEHNRLYWYRQTLGQGPEFLTYFQNEAQLEKSRLLSDRFSAERPKGSFSTLEIQRTEQGDSAMYLCASSFNGPQHFGDGTRLSIL.

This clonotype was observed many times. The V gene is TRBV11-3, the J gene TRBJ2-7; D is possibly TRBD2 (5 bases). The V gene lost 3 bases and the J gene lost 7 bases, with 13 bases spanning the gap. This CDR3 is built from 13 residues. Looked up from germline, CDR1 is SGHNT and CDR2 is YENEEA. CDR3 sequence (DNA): TGTGCCAGCAGCTTTGAATCTCCGGGGGAGCAGTACTTC. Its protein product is CASSFESPGEQYF.

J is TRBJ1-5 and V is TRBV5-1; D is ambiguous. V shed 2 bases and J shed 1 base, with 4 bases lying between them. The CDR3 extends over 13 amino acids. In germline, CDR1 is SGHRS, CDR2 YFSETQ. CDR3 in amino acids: CASSFESNQPQHF. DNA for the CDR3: TGCGCCAGCAGCTTTGAAAGCAATCAGCCCCAGCATTTT.

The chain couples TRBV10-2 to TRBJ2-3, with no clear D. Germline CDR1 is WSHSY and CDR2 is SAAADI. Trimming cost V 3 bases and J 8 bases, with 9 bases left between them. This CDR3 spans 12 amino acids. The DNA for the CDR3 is TGCGCCAGCAGTGAACTTTTAGTTACGCAGTATTTT. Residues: CASSELLVTQYF.

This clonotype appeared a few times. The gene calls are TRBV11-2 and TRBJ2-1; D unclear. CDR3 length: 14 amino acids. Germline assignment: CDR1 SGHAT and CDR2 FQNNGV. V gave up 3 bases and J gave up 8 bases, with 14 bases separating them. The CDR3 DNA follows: TGTGCCAGCAGCTTGCGAGACCTTCGGGATGAGCAGTTCTTC. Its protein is CASSLRDLRDEQFF.

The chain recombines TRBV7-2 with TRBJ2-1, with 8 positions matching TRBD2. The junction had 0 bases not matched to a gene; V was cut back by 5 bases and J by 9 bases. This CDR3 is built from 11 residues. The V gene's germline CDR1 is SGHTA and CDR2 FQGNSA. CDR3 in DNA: TGTGCCAGCAGCGCGGGAGGTGAGCAGTTCTTC. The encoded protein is CASSAGGEQFF.

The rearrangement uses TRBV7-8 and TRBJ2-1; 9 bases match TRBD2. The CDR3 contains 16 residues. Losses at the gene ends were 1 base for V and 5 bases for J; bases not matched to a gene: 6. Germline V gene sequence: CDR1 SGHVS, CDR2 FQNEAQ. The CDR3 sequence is CASSLVPGLADNEQFF. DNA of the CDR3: TGTGCCAGCAGCTTAGTGCCGGGACTAGCCGACAATGAGCAGTTCTTC. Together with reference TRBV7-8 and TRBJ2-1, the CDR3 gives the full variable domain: GAGVSQSPRYKVAKRGQDVALRCDPISGHVSLFWYQQALGQGPEFLTYFQNEAQLDKSGLPSDRFFAERPEGSVSTLKIQRTQQEDSAVYLCASSLVPGLADNEQFFGPGTRLTVL.

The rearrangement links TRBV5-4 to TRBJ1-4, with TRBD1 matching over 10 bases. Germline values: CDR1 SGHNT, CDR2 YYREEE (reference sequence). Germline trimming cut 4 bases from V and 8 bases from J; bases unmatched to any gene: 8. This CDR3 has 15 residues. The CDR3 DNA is TGTGCCAGCAGCCTCCGGGACAGGGGTGACGAAAAACTGTTTTTT. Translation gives CASSLRDRGDEKLFF.

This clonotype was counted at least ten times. The CDR3 loop reads CASSGRGVGGYTF. The CDR3 coding sequence is TGTGCCAGCAGTGGCCGGGGCGTGGGTGGCTACACCTTC. This sequence joins TRBV2 and TRBJ1-2; tentatively, D is TRBD1 (5 bases). V gave up 4 bases and J gave up 7 bases, with 13 bases separating them. Germline-derived CDR1 and CDR2 are SNHLY and FYNNEI. CDR3 length: 13 amino acids.

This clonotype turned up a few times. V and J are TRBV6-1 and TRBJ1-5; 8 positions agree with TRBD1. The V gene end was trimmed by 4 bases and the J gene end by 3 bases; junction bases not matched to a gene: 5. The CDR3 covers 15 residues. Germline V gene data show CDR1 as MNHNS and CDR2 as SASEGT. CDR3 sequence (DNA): TGTGCCAGCAGTGGCCAGGGGGCTTCCAATCAGCCCCAGCATTTT. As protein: CASSGQGASNQPQHF.

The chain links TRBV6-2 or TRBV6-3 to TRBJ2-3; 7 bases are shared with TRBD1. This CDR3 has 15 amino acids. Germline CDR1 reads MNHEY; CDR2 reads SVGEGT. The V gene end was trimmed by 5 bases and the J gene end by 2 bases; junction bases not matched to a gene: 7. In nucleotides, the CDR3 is TGTGCCAGCAGTGGGGCAGGGGGAATCACAGATACGCAGTATTTT. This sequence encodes CASSGAGGITDTQYF.

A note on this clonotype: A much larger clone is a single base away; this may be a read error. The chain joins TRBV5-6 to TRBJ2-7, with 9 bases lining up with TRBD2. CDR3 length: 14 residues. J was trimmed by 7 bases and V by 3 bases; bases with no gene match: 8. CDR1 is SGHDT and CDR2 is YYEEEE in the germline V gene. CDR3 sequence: CASSYPGLAHEQYF. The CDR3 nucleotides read TGTGCCAGCAGCTATCCGGGACTAGCCCATGAGCAGTACTTC.

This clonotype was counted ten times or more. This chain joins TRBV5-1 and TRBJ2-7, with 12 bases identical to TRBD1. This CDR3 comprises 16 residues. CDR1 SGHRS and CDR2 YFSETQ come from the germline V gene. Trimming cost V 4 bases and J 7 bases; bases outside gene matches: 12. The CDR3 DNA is TGCGCCAGCAGCCGAGAAGGGACAGGGGGCTTCGGGGAGCAGTACTTC. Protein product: CASSREGTGGFGEQYF.

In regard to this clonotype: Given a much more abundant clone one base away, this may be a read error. Here the CDR3 DNA reads TGTGCCAGCAGTCACCGGACTGGCGGGGAAAGAGATACGCAGTATTTT. Translated: CASSHRTGGERDTQYF. This chain joins TRBV6-5 and TRBJ2-3; a weak D match, TRBD2 (6 bases). This CDR3 spans 16 amino acids. The V end was cut by 5 bases, the J end by 5 bases, with 20 bases between. Germline V gives CDR1 MNHEY, CDR2 SVGAGI.

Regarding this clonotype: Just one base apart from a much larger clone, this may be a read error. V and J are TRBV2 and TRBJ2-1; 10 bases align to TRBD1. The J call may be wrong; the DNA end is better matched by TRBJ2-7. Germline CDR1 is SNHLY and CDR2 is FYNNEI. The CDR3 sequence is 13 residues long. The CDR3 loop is CASNGTGDNEQYF. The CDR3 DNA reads TGTGCCAGCAACGGGACAGGGGACAATGAGCAGTACTTC.

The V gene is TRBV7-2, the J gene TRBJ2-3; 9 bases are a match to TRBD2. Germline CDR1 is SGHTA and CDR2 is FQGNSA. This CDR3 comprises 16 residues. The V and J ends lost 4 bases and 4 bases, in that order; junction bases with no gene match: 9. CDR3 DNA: TGTGCCAGCAGCTCCCTTAGCGGGAGTGCCCCAGATACGCAGTATTTT. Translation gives CASSSLSGSAPDTQYF.

The CDR3: CSARASGGLYNEQFF. CDR3 sequence (DNA): TGCAGTGCTAGGGCTAGCGGGGGGCTATACAATGAGCAGTTCTTC. The chain couples TRBV20-1 to TRBJ2-1; 11 bases align to TRBD2. Germline V gives CDR1 DFQATT, CDR2 SNEGSKA (reference sequence). V shed 3 bases, J shed 4 bases, and the junction held 5 bases outside the gene matches. The CDR3 contains 15 residues.

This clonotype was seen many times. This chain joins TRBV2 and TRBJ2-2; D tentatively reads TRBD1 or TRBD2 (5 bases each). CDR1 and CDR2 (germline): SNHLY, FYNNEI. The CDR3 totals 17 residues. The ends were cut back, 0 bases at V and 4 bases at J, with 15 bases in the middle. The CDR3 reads CASSEARRLGATGELFF. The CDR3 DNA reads TGTGCCAGCAGTGAAGCACGCAGGCTCGGGGCCACCGGGGAGCTGTTTTTT. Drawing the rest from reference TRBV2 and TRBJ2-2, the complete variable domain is EPEVTQTPSHQVTQMGQEVILRCVPISNHLYFYWYRQILGQKVEFLVSFYNNEISEKSEIFDDQFSVERPDGSNFTLKIRSTKLEDSAMYFCASSEARRLGATGELFFGEGSRLTVL.

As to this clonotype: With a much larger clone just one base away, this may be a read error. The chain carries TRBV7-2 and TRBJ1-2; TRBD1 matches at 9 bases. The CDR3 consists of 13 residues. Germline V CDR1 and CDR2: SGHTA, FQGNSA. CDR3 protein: CAGSLQGAEGYTF. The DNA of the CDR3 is TGTGCCGGCAGCTTACAGGGGGCAGAAGGCTACACCTTC.

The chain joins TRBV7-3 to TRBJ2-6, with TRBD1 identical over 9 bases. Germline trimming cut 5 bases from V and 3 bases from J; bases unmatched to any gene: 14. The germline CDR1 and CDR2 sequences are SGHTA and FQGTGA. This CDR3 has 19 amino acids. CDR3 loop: CASSLNPRQGVHGANVLTF. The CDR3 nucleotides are TGTGCCAGCAGCCTAAATCCGCGACAGGGGGTCCATGGGGCCAACGTCCTGACTTTC.

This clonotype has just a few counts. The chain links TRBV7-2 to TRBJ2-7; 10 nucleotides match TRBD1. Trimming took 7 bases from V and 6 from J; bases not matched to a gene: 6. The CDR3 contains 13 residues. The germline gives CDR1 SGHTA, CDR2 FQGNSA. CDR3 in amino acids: CASNRQGATEQYF. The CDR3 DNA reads TGTGCCAGCAACAGACAGGGGGCCACCGAGCAGTACTTC.

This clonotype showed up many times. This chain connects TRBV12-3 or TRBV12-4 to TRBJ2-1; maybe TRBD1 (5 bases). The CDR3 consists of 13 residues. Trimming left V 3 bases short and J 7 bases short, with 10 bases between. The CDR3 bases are TGTGCCAGCAGTTTGGGGCAAGGGAATGAGCAGTTCTTC. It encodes CASSLGQGNEQFF.

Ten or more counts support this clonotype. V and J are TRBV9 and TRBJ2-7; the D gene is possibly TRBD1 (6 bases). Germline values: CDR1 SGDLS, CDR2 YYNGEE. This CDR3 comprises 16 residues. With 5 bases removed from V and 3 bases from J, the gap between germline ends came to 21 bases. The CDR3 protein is CASSPTGTRGFYEQYF. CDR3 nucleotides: TGTGCCAGCAGTCCCACCGGGACAAGGGGTTTCTACGAGCAGTACTTC. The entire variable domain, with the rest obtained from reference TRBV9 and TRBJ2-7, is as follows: DSGVTQTPKHLITATGQRVTLRCSPRSGDLSVYWYQQSLDQGLQFLIQYYNGEERAKGNILERFSAQQFPDLHSELNLSSLELGDSALYFCASSPTGTRGFYEQYFGPGTRLTVT.

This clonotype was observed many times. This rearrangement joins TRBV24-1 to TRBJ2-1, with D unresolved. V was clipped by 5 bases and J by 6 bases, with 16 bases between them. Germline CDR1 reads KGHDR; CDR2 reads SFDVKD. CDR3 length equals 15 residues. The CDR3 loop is CATSGGRAWANEQFF. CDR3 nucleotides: TGTGCCACCAGTGGGGGTAGGGCCTGGGCCAATGAGCAGTTCTTC.

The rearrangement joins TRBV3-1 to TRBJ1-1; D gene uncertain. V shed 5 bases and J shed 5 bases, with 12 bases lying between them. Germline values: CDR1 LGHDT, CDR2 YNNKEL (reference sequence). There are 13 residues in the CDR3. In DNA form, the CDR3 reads TGTGCCAGCAGCTCGTCGTCGGGTACTGAAGCTTTCTTT. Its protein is CASSSSSGTEAFF. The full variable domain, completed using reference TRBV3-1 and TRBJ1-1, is DTAVSQTPKYLVTQMGNDKSIKCEQNLGHDTMYWYKQDSKKFLKIMFSYNNKELIINETVPNRFSPKSPDKAHLNLHINSLELGDSAVYFCASSSSSGTEAFFGQGTRLTVV.

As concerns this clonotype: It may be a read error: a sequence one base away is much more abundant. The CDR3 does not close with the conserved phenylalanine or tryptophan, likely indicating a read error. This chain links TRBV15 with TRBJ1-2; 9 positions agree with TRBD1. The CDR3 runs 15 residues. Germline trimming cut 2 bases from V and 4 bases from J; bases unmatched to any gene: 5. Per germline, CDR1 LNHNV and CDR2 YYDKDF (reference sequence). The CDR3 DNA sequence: TGTGCCACCAGCAGATCTCCGGGACAGGGCTATGGCTACACCTGC. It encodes CATSRSPGQGYGYTC.

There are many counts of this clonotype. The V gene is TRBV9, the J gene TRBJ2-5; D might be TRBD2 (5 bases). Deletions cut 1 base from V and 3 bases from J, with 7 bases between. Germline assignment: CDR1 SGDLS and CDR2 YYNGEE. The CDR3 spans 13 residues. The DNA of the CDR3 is TGTGCCAGCAGCGTAAACGGGGAAGAGACCCAGTACTTC. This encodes CASSVNGEETQYF.

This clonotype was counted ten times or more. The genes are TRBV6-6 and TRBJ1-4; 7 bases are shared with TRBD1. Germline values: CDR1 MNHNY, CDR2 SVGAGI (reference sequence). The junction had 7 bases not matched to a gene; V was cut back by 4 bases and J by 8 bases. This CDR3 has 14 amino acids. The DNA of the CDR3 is TGTGCCAGCAGTTTTCGACAGGGACCAGAAAAACTGTTTTTT. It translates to CASSFRQGPEKLFF.